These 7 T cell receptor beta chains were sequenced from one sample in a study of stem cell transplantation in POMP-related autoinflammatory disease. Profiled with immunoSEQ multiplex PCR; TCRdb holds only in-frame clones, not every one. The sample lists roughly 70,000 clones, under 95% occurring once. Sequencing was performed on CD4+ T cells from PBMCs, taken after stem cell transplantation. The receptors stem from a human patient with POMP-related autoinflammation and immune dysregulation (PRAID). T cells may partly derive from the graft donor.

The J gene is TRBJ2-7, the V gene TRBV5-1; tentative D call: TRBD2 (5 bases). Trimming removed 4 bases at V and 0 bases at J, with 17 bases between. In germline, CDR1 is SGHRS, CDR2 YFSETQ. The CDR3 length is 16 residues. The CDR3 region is CASSDPRAPSSYEQYF. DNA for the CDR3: TGCGCCAGCAGCGACCCGCGGGCTCCAAGCTCCTACGAGCAGTACTTC.

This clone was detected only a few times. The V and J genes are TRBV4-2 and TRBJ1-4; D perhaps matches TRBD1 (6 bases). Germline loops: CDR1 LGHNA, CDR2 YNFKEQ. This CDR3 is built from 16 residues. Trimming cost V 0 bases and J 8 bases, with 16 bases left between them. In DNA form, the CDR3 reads TGTGCCAGCAGCCAAGATTTGCGGCAGGGGCGGGAAAAACTGTTTTTT. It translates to CASSQDLRQGREKLFF.

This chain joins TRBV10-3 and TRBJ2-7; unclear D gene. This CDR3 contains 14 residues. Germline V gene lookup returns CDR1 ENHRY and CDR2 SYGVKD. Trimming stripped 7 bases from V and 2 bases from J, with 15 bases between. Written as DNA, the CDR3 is TGTGCCATCACCCCGGACCTATCCACCTACGAGCAGTACTTC. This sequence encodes CAITPDLSTYEQYF.

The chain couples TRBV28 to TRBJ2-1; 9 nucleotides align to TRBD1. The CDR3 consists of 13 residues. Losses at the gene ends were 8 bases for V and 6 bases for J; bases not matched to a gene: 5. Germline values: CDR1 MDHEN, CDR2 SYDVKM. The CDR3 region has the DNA TGTGCCAGCGATCAGACAGGGGGCAATGAGCAGTTCTTC. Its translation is CASDQTGGNEQFF.

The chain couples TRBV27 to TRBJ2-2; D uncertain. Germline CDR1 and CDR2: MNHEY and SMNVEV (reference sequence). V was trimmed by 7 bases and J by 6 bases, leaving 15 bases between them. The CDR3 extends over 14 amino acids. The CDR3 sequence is CASNRYPLSGELFF. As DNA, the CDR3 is TGTGCCAGCAACCGGTATCCATTATCCGGGGAGCTGTTTTTT.

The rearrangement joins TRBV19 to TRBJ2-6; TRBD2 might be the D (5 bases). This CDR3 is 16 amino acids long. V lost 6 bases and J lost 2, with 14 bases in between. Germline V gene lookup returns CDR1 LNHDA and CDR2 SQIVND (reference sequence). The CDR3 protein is CASRSAGTPGANVLTF. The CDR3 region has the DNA TGTGCCAGTAGATCGGCGGGTACCCCTGGGGCCAACGTCCTGACTTTC.

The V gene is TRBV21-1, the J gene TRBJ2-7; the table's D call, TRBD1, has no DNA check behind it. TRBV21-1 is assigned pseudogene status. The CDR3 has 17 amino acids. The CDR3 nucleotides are TGTGCCAGCAGCAAAGGTACCCGGGGACAGGGGGTATACGAGCAGTACTTC. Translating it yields CASSKGTRGQGVYEQYF.